These T cell receptor beta chains were read from a single sample in a study of technical replicates of blood from a handful of donors. Here immunoSEQ multiplex PCR was the method, and the copy in TCRdb shows in-frame clones only, minus some. The table shows roughly 61,000 clones, with around 97% occurring only once. Sequences were obtained from T cells isolated from PBMCs. These receptors all stem from a human donor in good health. The CDR3 runs from the conserved cysteine through the conserved F or W. D genes are given only for firm matches. The size of a clone is reported for some rows only, either as once, few or many, or as a class for expanded clones.

CDR3: CASSQEDRANSPLHF
DNA: TGCGCCAGCAGCCAAGAAGACAGGGCTAATTCACCCCTCCACTTT
size: -
D: TRBD1
J: TRBJ1-6
V: TRBV4-1

CDR3: CATPTQTSGSGGELFF
DNA: TGTGCCACCCCGACCCAGACTAGCGGGAGTGGCGGGGAGCTGTTTTTT
size: -
D: TRBD2
J: TRBJ2-2
V: TRBV2

CDR3: CASSLGQTLNTGELFF
DNA: TGTGCCAGCAGCTTGGGGCAGACCTTGAACACCGGGGAGCTGTTTTTT
size: -
D: -
J: TRBJ2-2
V: TRBV11-2

CDR3: CASSQAGRNNEQFF
DNA: TGTGCCAGCAGTCAAGCGGGACGGAACAATGAGCAGTTCTTC
size: -
D: TRBD2
J: TRBJ2-1
V: TRBV11-3

CDR3: CASSRDTTYEQYF
DNA: TGTGCCAGCAGCCGGGACACGACCTACGAGCAGTACTTC
size: -
D: -
J: TRBJ2-7
V: TRBV7-9

CDR3: CASSLWGEGNEQFF
DNA: TGTGCCAGCAGTTTATGGGGGGAGGGCAATGAGCAGTTCTTC
size: -
D: TRBD2
J: TRBJ2-1
V: TRBV28

CDR3: CASSPTGGAFYEQYF
DNA: TGTGCCAGCAGCCCTACCGGGGGGGCCTTTTACGAGCAGTACTTC
size: -
D: TRBD2
J: TRBJ2-7
V: TRBV7-8

CDR3: CASSRLPGVRDSPLHF
DNA: TGCGCCAGCAGCCGTTTGCCAGGGGTAAGGGATTCACCCCTCCACTTT
size: -
D: -
J: TRBJ1-6
V: TRBV4-1

CDR3: CASSSPGMGNTEAFF
DNA: TGCGCCAGCAGCTCCCCCGGGATGGGGAACACTGAAGCTTTCTTT
size: -
D: -
J: TRBJ1-1
V: TRBV5-1

CDR3: CASSFRRGPTGTEAFF
DNA: TGTGCCAGCAGCTTTAGAAGGGGGCCTACCGGTACTGAAGCTTTCTTT
size: -
D: TRBD1
J: TRBJ1-1
V: TRBV7-9

CDR3: CASSLSRSAGVFLIDTQYF
DNA: TGTGCCAGCAGTTTATCAAGGTCGGCGGGTGTGTTTTTGATAGATACGCAGTATTTT
size: -
D: -
J: TRBJ2-3
V: TRBV27

CDR3: CASSLASEATQYF
DNA: TGCGCCAGCAGCTTGGCCTCCGAGGCTACGCAGTATTTT
size: -
D: -
J: TRBJ2-3
V: TRBV5-1

CDR3: CSAVANYGYTF
DNA: TGCAGTGCTGTAGCTAACTATGGCTACACCTTC
size: -
D: -
J: TRBJ1-2
V: TRBV20-1

CDR3: CASSFSPPMNTEAFF
DNA: TGTGCCAGCAGCTTTAGCCCCCCCATGAACACTGAAGCTTTCTTT
size: -
D: -
J: TRBJ1-1
V: TRBV13

CDR3: CASSLGQGNTGELFF
DNA: TGCGCCAGCAGCTTGGGACAGGGGAACACCGGGGAGCTGTTTTTT
size: -
D: TRBD1
J: TRBJ2-2
V: TRBV5-1

CDR3: CAGRGGGHQPQHF
DNA: TGTGCCGGACGAGGGGGGGGCCATCAGCCCCAGCATTTT
size: -
D: -
J: TRBJ1-5
V: TRBV28

CDR3: CASSWRPSGGTGELFF
DNA: TGTGCCAGCAGCTGGCGCCCTAGCGGGGGGACCGGGGAGCTGTTTTTT
size: -
D: TRBD2
J: TRBJ2-2
V: TRBV11-1

CDR3: CASSPGQNTEAFF
DNA: TGTGCCAGCAGTCCCGGACAGAACACTGAAGCTTTCTTT
size: -
D: -
J: TRBJ1-1
V: TRBV28

CDR3: CASSVRTGPINYGYTF
DNA: TGTGCCAGCAGTGTGCGGACAGGGCCAATTAACTATGGCTACACCTTC
size: once
D: TRBD1
J: TRBJ1-2
V: TRBV2

CDR3: CASNSGRSTGELFF
DNA: TGTGCCAGCAACAGCGGGAGGAGTACCGGGGAGCTGTTTTTT
size: -
D: TRBD2
J: TRBJ2-2
V: TRBV9

CDR3: CASSTRRAGGTDTQYF
DNA: TGCGCCAGCAGCACCCGAAGGGCGGGGGGTACAGATACGCAGTATTTT
size: -
D: TRBD2
J: TRBJ2-3
V: TRBV4-1

CDR3: CASSLINRTTGLGMSYTF
DNA: TGTGCCAGCAGCCTCATCAATCGAACCACAGGGCTCGGTATGAGCTACACCTTC
size: -
D: -
J: TRBJ1-2
V: TRBV7-8

CDR3: CSVELAADTQYF
DNA: TGCAGCGTTGAACTAGCGGCAGATACGCAGTATTTT
size: -
D: TRBD2
J: TRBJ2-3
V: TRBV29-1

CDR3: CASSVTGGTFGYTF
DNA: TGTGCCAGCAGTGTAACAGGGGGGACGTTTGGCTACACCTTC
size: -
D: TRBD1
J: TRBJ1-2
V: TRBV28

CDR3: CASSLVASGVSGELFF
DNA: TGCGCCAGCAGCTTGGTGGCTAGCGGGGTATCCGGGGAGCTGTTTTTT
size: once
D: TRBD2
J: TRBJ2-2
V: TRBV5-1

CDR3: CASKRTSGVYEQYF
DNA: TGTGCCAGCAAAAGAACTAGCGGAGTCTACGAGCAGTACTTC
size: -
D: TRBD2
J: TRBJ2-7
V: TRBV28

CDR3: CASGLYRGLSPLHF
DNA: TGTGCTAGTGGTTTGTACAGGGGGCTCTCACCCCTCCACTTT
size: -
D: TRBD1
J: TRBJ1-6
V: TRBV12-5

CDR3: CASSPQGQYNQPQHF
DNA: TGTGCCAGCTCACCCCAGGGCCAGTACAATCAGCCCCAGCATTTT
size: -
D: -
J: TRBJ1-5
V: TRBV18

CDR3: CASSPERALNTGELFF
DNA: TGTGCCAGCTCACCGGAGCGGGCCTTGAACACCGGGGAGCTGTTTTTT
size: -
D: -
J: TRBJ2-2
V: TRBV18

CDR3: CASSGTQASSYEQYF
DNA: TGTGCCAGCAGTGGAACACAGGCTAGCTCCTACGAGCAGTACTTC
size: -
D: -
J: TRBJ2-7
V: TRBV28

CDR3: CASSLNRGDLGQPQHF
DNA: TGTGCCAGCAGCTTAAACAGGGGAGATTTGGGTCAGCCCCAGCATTTT
size: -
D: TRBD1
J: TRBJ1-5
V: TRBV7-9

CDR3: CASSIQDTQYF
DNA: TGTGCCAGCAGCATACAGGATACGCAGTATTTT
size: -
D: -
J: TRBJ2-3
V: TRBV2

CDR3: CASSQVRGTVNTEAFF
DNA: TGCGCCAGCAGCCAAGTCCGAGGGACAGTGAACACTGAAGCTTTCTTT
size: -
D: TRBD1
J: TRBJ1-1
V: TRBV4-1

CDR3: CASSQRLGAFMSSYNEQFF
DNA: TGTGCCAGCAGCCAGAGACTAGGAGCGTTTATGAGCTCCTACAATGAGCAGTTCTTC
size: -
D: -
J: TRBJ2-1
V: TRBV11-2

CDR3: CASGLVSGLTTKETQYF
DNA: TGTGCTAGTGGTTTGGTGTCGGGACTCACAACCAAAGAGACCCAGTACTTC
size: once
D: -
J: TRBJ2-5
V: TRBV12-5

CDR3: CASSLQGNYGYTF
DNA: TGTGCCAGCAGTTTGCAGGGTAACTATGGCTACACCTTC
size: once
D: -
J: TRBJ1-2
V: TRBV28